This TCR beta chain was observed in a study of blood T cell repertoires in COVID-19. Study as a whole: Both acute and convalescent COVID-19 samples were obtained from the United States, Italy and Spain. Sample material is recorded as cDNA or gDNA derived from T cells, B-cell-depleted T cells, or PBMCs.

This clone has only one observation. Here immunoSEQ multiplex PCR was the method, and the copy in TCRdb shows in-frame clones only, minus some. The sample lists 120,000 or so clones; roughly 90% were seen once. The J segment lost 4 bases and the V segment lost 5 bases, leaving 5 bases of the junction unmatched. This CDR3 region has 16 residues. Germline V gene data show CDR1 as MNHEY and CDR2 as SMNVEV (reference sequence). The chain uses TRBV27 and TRBJ2-1, with TRBD2 identical over 13 bases. The sequenced sample consisted of peripheral blood. The origin of this receptor is a man over 45 with active COVID-19. The CDR3 nucleotides read TGTGCCAGCAGTCGGACTAGCGGGGGCCTTTACAATGAGCAGTTCTTC. Its protein is CASSRTSGGLYNEQFF.